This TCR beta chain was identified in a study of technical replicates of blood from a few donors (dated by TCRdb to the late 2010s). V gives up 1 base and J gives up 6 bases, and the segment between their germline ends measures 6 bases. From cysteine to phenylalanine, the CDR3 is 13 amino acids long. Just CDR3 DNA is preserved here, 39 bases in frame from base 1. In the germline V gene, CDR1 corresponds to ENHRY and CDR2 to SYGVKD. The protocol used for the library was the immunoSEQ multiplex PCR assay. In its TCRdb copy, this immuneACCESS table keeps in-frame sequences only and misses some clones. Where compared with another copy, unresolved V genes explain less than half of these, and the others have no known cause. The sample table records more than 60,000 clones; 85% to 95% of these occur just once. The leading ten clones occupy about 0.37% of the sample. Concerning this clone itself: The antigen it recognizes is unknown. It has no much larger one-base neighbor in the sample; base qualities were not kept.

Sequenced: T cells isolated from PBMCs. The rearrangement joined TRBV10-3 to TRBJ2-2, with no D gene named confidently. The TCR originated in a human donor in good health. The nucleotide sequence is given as TGTGCCATCAGTGAGTTGTTAGCCGGGGAGCTGTTTTTT. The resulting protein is CAISELLAGELFF.